At least ten counts were recorded for the clone carrying this TCR beta chain. Antigen unknown. Full-length variable regions came from constant-region reverse primers plus semi-nested Nested Universal Primer A PCR. MiXCR, run by TCRdb on the 5' RACE reads, gives a single entry per CDR3 protein. The sample carries fewer than 80,000 distinct CDR3 sequences, 20% to 25% recorded once. Whole-study results and caveats: Tumor-infiltrating Treg TCR alpha and beta sequences overlapped most with tumor naive CD4+ T cells, then blood naive. The larger-cohort validation was restricted to a single TCR beta V-J rearrangement rather than whole repertoires.

Trimming took 5 bases from V and 10 from J, leaving 9 bases between them. The CDR3 totals 11 residues. Germline V gene data show CDR1 as SGHNT and CDR2 as YENEEA. CD4+CD45RO+CD25- cells were isolated as memory CD4+ T cells. Input material: memory CD4+ T cells sorted from a lymph node. Subset reported: memory CD4+ T cells, CD4+CD45RO+CD25-. The chain employs TRBV11-3 and TRBJ2-1, with unresolved D. The receptor was isolated from a female donor with breast cancer. The CDR3 nucleotides are TGTGCCAGCAGCCCGAAGGGAGAGCAGTTCTTC. Its protein is CASSPKGEQFF.